This TCR beta chain was recorded in a study of T-cell memory formation after mild COVID-19. Turning to the study itself: Largely donor-specific sequence clusters came from two donors.

About this clonotype: Its antigen is currently unknown.

General study findings and limits: A subset of responding clones appeared in pre-infection memory, suggesting cross-reactive memory joined. Day 15 to 85 contracting clones showed balanced CD4/CD8; day 15 to 37 expanders favored CD4+. Mainly CM and EM harbored the contracting CD4+ clones; mainly EMRA harbored the CD8+ ones.

TCRdb re-called the 5' RACE reads through MiXCR, storing one row per CDR3 protein. The sample shows 450,000 or so distinct CDR3 sequences, about 20% of them seen only once. The CDR3 sequence is 11 residues long. Trimming left V 8 bases short and J 7 bases short, with 11 bases between. Germline CDR1 and CDR2: MDHEN and SYDVKM. J is TRBJ1-1 and V is TRBV28; no clear D gene. The sample taken for sequencing was PBMCs or a T cell subset sorted from them (not recorded which). This sequence originates from an adult woman who had mild COVID-19 (a few samples of this study predate the infection). Cell type and time point are not known. CDR3 region: CASRAGGEAFF. CDR3 sequence (DNA): TGTGCCAGCCGGGCCGGCGGTGAAGCTTTCTTT.